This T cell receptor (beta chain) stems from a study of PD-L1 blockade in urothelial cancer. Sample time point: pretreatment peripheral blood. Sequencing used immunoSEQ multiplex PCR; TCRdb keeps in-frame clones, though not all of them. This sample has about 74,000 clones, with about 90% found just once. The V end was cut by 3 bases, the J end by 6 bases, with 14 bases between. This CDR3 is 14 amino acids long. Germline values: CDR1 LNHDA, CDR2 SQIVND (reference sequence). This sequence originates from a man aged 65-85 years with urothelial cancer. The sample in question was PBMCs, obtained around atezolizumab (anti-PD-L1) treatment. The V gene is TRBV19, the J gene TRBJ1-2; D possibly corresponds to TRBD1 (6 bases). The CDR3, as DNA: TGTGCCAGTAGTATCTATTTGAGGGGGAATGGCTACACCTTC. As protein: CASSIYLRGNGYTF.